These 10 T cell receptor beta chains originate from one sample sequenced in a study of monozygotic twins with inflammatory bowel disease. Using the 5' RACE reads, TCRdb records one entry per CDR3 protein without DNA. This table holds approximately 330,000 distinct CDR3 sequences. Source material: blood. The receptors here all came from a human donor with ulcerative colitis or Crohn's disease, or a healthy co-twin of an affected twin (not recorded which).

The chain couples TRBV30 to TRBJ2-1. CDR1 GTSNPN and CDR2 SVGIG come from the germline V gene (reference sequence). The CDR3 contains 11 residues. The CDR3 protein is CAWSLDNEQFF.

This sequence joins TRBV19 and TRBJ1-1; the TCRdb D gene call, TRBD1, has no DNA to confirm it. This CDR3 is 15 amino acids long. Germline V gene sequence: CDR1 LNHDA, CDR2 SQIVND (reference sequence). CDR3 sequence: CASKTGGGMNTEAFF.

The chain links TRBV4-1 to TRBJ2-5; TCRdb's D gene call, TRBD1, goes unchecked for lack of DNA. The CDR3 contains 13 residues. CDR1 MGHRA and CDR2 YSYEKL come from the germline V gene. CDR3 sequence: CASSPPLQETQYF.

The chain uses TRBV29-1 and TRBJ2-5; checking the TCRdb D call of TRBD2 is not possible without DNA. This CDR3 comprises 15 residues. Germline-derived CDR1 and CDR2 are SQVTM and ANQGSEA. The CDR3 spells CSGGLAGGSQETQYF.

The V and J genes are TRBV20-1 and TRBJ2-1; lacking DNA, the TRBD2 call made by TCRdb goes unchecked. CDR1 and CDR2 from the germline V gene are DFQATT and SNEGSKA (reference sequence). This CDR3 has 14 residues. CDR3 loop: CSATLAGGWNEQFF.

The chain has TRBV29-1 and TRBJ2-3. CDR1 is SQVTM, CDR2 ANQGSEA, per germline. CDR3 size: 12 residues. This CDR3 reads CSVRRYTDTQYF.

V gene TRBV29-1 combines with J gene TRBJ1-1; as DNA is missing, the TRBD1 call by TCRdb cannot be tested. The CDR3 totals 16 residues. CDR1 is SQVTM, CDR2 ANQGSEA, per germline. The CDR3 region is CSVPNSDSAMNTEAFF. The full variable domain, with the rest looked up from reference TRBV29-1 and TRBJ1-1, is SAVISQKPSRDICQRGTSLTIQCQVDSQVTMMFWYRQQPGQSLTLIATANQGSEATYESGFVIDKFPISRPNLTFSTLTVSNMSPEDSSIYLCSVPNSDSAMNTEAFFGQGTRLTVV.

The rearrangement joins TRBV20-1 to TRBJ1-2; TCRdb's D gene call, TRBD1, goes unchecked for lack of DNA. Germline CDR1 reads DFQATT; CDR2 reads SNEGSKA (reference sequence). The length of the CDR3 is 14 residues. The CDR3 region is CSALFRGLNYGYTF.

The rearrangement joins TRBV29-1 to TRBJ2-3; the D call of TRBD1 rests on TCRdb alone, since no DNA is present to check it. Germline CDR1 SQVTM, CDR2 ANQGSEA. There are 13 residues in the CDR3. The CDR3 reads CSVEDTTDRAQYF.

This chain connects TRBV7-6 to TRBJ2-2. CDR1 and CDR2 (germline): SGHVS, FNYEAQ. The CDR3 has 11 amino acids. CDR3: CPSHPNGELFF.